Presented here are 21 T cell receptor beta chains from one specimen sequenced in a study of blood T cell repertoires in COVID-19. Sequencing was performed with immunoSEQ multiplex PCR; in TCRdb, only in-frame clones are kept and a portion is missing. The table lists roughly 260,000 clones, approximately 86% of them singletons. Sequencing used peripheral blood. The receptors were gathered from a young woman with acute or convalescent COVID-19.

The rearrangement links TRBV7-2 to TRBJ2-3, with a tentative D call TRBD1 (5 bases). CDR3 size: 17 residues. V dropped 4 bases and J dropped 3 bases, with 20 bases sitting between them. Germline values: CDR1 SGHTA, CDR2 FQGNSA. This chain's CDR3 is CASSSSRTLPETDTQYF. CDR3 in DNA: TGTGCCAGCAGCTCATCCCGGACACTTCCGGAGACAGATACGCAGTATTTT. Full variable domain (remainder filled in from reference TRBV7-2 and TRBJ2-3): GAGVSQSPSNKVTEKGKDVELRCDPISGHTALYWYRQSLGQGLEFLIYFQGNSAPDKSGLPSDRFSAERTGGSVSTLTIQRTQQEDSAVYLCASSSSRTLPETDTQYFGPGTRLTVL.

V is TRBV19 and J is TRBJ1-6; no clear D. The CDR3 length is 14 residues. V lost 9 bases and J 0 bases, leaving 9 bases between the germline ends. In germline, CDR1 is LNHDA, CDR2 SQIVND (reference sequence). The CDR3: CASHDSSYNSPLHF. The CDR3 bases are TGTGCCAGCCATGATAGCTCCTATAATTCACCCCTCCACTTT. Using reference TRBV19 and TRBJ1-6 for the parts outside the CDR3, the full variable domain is DGGITQSPKYLFRKEGQNVTLSCEQNLNHDAMYWYRQDPGQGLRLIYYSQIVNDFQKGDIAEGYSVSREKKESFPLTVTSAQKNPTAFYLCASHDSSYNSPLHFGNGTRLTVT.

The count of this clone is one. The DNA of the CDR3 is TGTGCCAGCAGCTACATATTAGGGGGCCCCTTCTACGAGCAGTACTTC. Translation gives CASSYILGGPFYEQYF. The chain uses TRBV28 and TRBJ2-7, with TRBD1 identical over 7 bases. The CDR3 has 16 amino acids. Germline CDR1 and CDR2: MDHEN and SYDVKM. V lost 6 bases to trimming and J lost 3 bases; unmatched junction nucleotides: 14.

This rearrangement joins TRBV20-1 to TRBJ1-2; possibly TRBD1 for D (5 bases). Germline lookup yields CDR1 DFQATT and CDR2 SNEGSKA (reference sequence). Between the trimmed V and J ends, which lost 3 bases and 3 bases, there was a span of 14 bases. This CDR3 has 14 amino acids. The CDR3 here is CSASRRGDYYGYTF. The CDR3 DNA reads TGCAGTGCTAGTCGGAGGGGAGATTACTATGGCTACACCTTC.

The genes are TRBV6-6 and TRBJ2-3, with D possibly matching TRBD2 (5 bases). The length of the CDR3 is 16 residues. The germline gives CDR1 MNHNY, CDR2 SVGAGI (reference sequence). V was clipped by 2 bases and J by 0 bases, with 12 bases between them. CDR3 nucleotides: TGTGCCAGCAGTTACGGGGTAGCGCGTAGCACAGATACGCAGTATTTT. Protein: CASSYGVARSTDTQYF.

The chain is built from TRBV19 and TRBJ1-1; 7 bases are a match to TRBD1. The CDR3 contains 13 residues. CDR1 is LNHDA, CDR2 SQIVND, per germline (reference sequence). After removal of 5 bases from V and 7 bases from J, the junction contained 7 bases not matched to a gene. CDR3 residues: CASSERQGGEAFF. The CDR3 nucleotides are TGTGCCAGTAGTGAGAGACAGGGCGGTGAAGCTTTCTTT.

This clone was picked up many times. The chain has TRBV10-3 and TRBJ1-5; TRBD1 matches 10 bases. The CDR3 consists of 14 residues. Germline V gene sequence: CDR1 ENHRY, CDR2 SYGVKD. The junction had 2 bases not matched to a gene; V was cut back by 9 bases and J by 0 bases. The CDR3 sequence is CAMGTGDSNQPQHF. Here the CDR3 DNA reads TGTGCCATGGGGACAGGGGATAGCAATCAGCCCCAGCATTTT.

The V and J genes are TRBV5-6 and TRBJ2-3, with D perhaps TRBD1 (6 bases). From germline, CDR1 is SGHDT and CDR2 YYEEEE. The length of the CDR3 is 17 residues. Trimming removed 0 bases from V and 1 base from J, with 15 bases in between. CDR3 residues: CASSLGTVPFGTDTQYF. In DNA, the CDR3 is TGTGCCAGCAGCTTGGGGACAGTGCCATTTGGCACAGATACGCAGTATTTT.

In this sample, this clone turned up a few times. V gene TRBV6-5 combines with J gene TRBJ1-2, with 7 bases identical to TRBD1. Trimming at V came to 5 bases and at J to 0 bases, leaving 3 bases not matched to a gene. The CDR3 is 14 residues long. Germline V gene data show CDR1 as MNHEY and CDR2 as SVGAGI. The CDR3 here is CASSRTGSNYGYTF. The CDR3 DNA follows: TGTGCCAGCAGTCGGACAGGCTCTAACTATGGCTACACCTTC.

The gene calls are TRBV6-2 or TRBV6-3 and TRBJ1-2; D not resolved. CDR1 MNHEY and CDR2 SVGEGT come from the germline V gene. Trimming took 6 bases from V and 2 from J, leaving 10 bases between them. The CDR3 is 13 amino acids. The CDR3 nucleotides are TGTGCCAGCAGCCGAGCGGAAAACTATGGCTACACCTTC. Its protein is CASSRAENYGYTF.

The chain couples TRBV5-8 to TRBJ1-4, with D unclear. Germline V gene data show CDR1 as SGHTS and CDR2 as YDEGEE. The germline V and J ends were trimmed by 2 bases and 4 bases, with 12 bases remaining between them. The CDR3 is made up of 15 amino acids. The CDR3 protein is CASSLGGRINEKLFF. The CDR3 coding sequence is TGTGCCAGCAGCTTAGGAGGTCGGATTAATGAAAAACTGTTTTTT. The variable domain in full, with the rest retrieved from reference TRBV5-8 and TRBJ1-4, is EAGVTQSPTHLIKTRGQQATLRCSPISGHTSVYWYQQALGLGLQFLLWYDEGEERNRGNFPPRFSGRQFPNYSSELNVNALELEDSALYLCASSLGGRINEKLFFGSGTQLSVL.

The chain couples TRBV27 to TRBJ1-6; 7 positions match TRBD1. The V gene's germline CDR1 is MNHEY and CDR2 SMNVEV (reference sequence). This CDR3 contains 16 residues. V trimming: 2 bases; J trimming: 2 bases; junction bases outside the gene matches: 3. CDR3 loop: CASSLQGGTYNSPLHF. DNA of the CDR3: TGTGCCAGCAGTTTACAGGGGGGAACCTATAATTCACCCCTCCACTTT.

The CDR3 loop reads CASSLSGQGTTSGNTIYF. The CDR3, as DNA: TGTGCCAGCAGTTTATCGGGACAGGGGACGACCTCTGGAAACACCATATATTTT. The chain combines TRBV27 with TRBJ1-3, with 10 bases matching TRBD1. CDR3 size: 18 residues. Germline CDR1 reads MNHEY; CDR2 reads SMNVEV (reference sequence). V dropped 0 bases and J dropped 0; count of bases not matched to a gene: 5.

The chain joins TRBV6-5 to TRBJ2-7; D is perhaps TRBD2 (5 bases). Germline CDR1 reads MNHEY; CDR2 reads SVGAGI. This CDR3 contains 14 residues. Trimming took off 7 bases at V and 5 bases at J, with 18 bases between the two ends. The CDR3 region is CASMPGLGSDEQYF. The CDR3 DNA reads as TGTGCCAGCATGCCGGGGTTGGGGTCGGACGAGCAGTACTTC.

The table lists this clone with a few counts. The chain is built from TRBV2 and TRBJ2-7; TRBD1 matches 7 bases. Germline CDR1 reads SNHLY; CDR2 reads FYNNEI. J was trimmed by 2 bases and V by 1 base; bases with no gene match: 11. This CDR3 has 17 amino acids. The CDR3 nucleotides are TGTGCCAGCAGTGAAGTGGGGCCCCGGGACAGCCCCTACGAGCAGTACTTC. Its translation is CASSEVGPRDSPYEQYF.

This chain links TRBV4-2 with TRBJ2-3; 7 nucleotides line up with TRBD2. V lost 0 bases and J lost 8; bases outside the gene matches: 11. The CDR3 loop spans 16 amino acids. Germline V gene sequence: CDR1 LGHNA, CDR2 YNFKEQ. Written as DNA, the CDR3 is TGTGCCAGCAGCCAAGATTCGGGGCGGGAGCAGGGTACGCAGTATTTT. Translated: CASSQDSGREQGTQYF.

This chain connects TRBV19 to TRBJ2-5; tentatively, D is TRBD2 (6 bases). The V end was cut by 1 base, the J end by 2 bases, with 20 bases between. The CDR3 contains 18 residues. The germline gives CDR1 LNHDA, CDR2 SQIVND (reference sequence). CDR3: CASSIGLVGGSLQETQYF. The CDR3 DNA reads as TGTGCCAGTAGTATAGGTTTGGTGGGGGGTAGCCTTCAAGAGACCCAGTACTTC.

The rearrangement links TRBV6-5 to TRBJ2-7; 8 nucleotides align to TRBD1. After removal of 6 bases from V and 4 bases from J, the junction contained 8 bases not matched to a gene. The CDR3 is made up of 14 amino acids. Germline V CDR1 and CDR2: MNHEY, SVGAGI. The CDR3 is CASSRGQGPYEQYF. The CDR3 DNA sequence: TGTGCCAGCAGCCGAGGACAGGGCCCGTACGAGCAGTACTTC.

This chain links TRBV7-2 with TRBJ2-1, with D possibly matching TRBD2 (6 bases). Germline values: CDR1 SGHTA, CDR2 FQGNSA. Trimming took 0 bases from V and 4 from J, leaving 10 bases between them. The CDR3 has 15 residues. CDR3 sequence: CASSLAGGEYNEQFF. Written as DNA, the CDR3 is TGTGCCAGCAGCTTAGCCGGCGGGGAGTACAATGAGCAGTTCTTC. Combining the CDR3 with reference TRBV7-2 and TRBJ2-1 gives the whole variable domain GAGVSQSPSNKVTEKGKDVELRCDPISGHTALYWYRQSLGQGLEFLIYFQGNSAPDKSGLPSDRFSAERTGGSVSTLTIQRTQQEDSAVYLCASSLAGGEYNEQFFGPGTRLTVL.

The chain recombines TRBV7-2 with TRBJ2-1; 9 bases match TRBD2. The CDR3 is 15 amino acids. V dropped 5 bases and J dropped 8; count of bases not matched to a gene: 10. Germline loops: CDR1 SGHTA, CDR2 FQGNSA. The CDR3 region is CASSPGAGGPDEQFF. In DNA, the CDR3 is TGTGCCAGCAGCCCGGGGGCGGGAGGGCCCGATGAGCAGTTCTTC.

The CDR3, as DNA: TGTGCCAGCAGCTTATGGACTAGCGGCTACACAGATACGCAGTATTTT. Amino acids: CASSLWTSGYTDTQYF. The chain combines TRBV5-4 with TRBJ2-3; 10 bases agree with TRBD2. The CDR3 is made up of 16 amino acids. The V and J ends lost 2 bases and 2 bases, in that order; junction bases with no gene match: 5. The germline V gene encodes CDR1 SGHNT and CDR2 YYREEE (reference sequence).